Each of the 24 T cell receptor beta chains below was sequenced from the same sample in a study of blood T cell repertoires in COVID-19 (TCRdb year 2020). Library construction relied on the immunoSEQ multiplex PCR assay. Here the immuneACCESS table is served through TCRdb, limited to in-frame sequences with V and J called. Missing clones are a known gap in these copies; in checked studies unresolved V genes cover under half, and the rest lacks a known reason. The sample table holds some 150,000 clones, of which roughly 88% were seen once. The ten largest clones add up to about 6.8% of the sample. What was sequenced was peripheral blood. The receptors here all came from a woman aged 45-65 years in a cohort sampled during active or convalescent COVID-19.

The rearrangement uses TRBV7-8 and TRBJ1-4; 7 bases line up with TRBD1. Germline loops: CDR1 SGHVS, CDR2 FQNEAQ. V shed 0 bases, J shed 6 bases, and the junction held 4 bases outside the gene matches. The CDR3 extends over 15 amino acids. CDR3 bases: TGTGCCAGCAGCTTAGCGACAGGGAATTATGAAAAACTGTTTTTT. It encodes CASSLATGNYEKLFF.

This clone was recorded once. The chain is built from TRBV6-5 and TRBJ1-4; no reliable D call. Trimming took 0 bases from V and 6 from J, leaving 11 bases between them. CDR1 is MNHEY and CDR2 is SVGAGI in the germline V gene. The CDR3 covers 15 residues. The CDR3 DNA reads TGTGCCAGCAGTTACTCGAGTCGCGTTTATGAAAAACTGTTTTTT. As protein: CASSYSSRVYEKLFF.

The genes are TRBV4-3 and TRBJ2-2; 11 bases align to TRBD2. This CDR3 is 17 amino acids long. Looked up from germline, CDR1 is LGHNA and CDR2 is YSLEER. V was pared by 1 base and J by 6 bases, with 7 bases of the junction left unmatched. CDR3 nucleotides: TGCGCCAGCAGCCAAGGTAGCGGGGGGGCCTGGCCCGGGGAGCTGTTTTTT. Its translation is CASSQGSGGAWPGELFF.

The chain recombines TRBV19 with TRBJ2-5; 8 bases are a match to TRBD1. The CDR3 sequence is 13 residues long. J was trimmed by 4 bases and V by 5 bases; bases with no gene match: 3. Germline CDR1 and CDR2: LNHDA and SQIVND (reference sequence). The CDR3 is CASSAGGLETQYF. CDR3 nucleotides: TGTGCCAGTAGTGCAGGGGGCTTAGAGACCCAGTACTTC.

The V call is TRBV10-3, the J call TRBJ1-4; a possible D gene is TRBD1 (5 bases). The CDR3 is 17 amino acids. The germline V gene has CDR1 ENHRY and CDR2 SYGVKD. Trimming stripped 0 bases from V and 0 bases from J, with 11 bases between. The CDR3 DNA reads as TGTGCCATCAGTGAGTCGCCGACAGAGGCAACTAATGAAAAACTGTTTTTT. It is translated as CAISESPTEATNEKLFF.

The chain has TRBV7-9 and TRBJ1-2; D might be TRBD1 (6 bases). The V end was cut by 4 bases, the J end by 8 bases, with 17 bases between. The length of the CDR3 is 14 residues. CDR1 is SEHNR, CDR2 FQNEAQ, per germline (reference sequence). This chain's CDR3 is CASSSSRGAEGYTF. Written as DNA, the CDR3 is TGTGCCAGCAGCTCCTCGCGGGGGGCGGAGGGCTACACCTTC.

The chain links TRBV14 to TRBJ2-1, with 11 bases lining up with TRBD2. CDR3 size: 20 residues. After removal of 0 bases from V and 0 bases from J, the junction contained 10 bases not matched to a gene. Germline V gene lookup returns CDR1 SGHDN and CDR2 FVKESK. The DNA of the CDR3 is TGTGCCAGCAGCCAAGACCTGGGACTAGCGGCCTGGAGCTCCTACAATGAGCAGTTCTTC. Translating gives CASSQDLGLAAWSSYNEQFF.

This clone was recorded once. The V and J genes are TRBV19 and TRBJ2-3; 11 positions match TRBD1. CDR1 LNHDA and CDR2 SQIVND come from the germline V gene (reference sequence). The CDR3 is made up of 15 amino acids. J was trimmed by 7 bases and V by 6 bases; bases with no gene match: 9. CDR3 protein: CASSSGQGARHTQYF. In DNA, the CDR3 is TGTGCCAGTAGCAGCGGACAGGGGGCGCGCCATACGCAGTATTTT.

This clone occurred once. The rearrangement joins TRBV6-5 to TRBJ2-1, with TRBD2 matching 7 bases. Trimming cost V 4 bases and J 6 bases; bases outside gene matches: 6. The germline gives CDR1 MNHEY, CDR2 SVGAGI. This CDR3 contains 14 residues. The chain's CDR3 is CASSSPASGNEQFF. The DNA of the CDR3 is TGTGCCAGCAGTTCCCCCGCTAGCGGCAATGAGCAGTTCTTC.

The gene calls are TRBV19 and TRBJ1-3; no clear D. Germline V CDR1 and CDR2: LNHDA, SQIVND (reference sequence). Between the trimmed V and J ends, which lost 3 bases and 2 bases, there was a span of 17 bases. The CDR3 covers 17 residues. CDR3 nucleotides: TGTGCCAGTAGTATTAACCCCCCCGGAGAGGCTGGAAACACCATATATTTT. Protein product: CASSINPPGEAGNTIYF.

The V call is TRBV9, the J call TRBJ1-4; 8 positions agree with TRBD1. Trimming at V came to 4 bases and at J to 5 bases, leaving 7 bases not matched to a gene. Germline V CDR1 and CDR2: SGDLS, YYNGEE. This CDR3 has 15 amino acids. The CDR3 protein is CASSLRQGSNEKLFF. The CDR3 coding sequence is TGTGCCAGCAGCCTCAGACAGGGGTCGAATGAAAAACTGTTTTTT.

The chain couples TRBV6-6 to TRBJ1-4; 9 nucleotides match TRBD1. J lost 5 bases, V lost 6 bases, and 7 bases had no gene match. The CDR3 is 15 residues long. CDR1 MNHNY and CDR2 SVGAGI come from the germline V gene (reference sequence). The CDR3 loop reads CASRPTGGANEKLFF. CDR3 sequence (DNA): TGTGCCAGCAGACCCACAGGGGGCGCGAATGAAAAACTGTTTTTT.

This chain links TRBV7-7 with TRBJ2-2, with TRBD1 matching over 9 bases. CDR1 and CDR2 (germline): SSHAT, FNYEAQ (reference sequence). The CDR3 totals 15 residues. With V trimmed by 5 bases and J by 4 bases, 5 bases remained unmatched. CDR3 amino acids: CASSPRTGATGELFF. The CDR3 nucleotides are TGTGCCAGCAGCCCCCGGACAGGGGCCACCGGGGAGCTGTTTTTT.

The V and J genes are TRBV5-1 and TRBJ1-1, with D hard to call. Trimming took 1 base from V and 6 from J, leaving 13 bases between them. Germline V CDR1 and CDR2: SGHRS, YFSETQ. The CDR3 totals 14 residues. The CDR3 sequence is CASSLRGTVPEAFF. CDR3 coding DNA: TGCGCCAGCAGCTTGCGAGGAACGGTCCCTGAAGCTTTCTTT.

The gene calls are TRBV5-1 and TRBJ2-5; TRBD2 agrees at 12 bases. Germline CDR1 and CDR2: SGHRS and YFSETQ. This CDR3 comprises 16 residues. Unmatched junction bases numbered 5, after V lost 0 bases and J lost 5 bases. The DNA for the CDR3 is TGCGCCAGCAGCTTGGACGGACTAGCGGGGAGGGAGACCCAGTACTTC. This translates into CASSLDGLAGRETQYF.

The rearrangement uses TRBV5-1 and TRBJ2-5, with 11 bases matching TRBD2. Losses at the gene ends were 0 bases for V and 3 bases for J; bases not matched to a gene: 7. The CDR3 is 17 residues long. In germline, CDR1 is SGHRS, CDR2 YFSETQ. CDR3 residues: CASSLGALGLAEETQYF. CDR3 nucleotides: TGCGCCAGCAGCTTGGGGGCTCTGGGACTAGCGGAAGAGACCCAGTACTTC.

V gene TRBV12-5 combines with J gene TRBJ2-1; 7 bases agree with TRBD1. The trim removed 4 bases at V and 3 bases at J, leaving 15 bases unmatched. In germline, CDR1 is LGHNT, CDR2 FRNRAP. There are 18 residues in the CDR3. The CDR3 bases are TGTGCTAGTGGTTCAGAATGGACAGGCGGGTTGGACTACAATGAGCAGTTCTTC. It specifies CASGSEWTGGLDYNEQFF.

The DNA of the CDR3 is TGCGCCAGCAGCCAATTACAGTCCTTAAGCTCCTACGAGCAGTACTTC. Its translation is CASSQLQSLSSYEQYF. V gene TRBV4-1 combines with J gene TRBJ2-7; D uncertain. The CDR3 is 16 residues long. CDR1 MGHRA and CDR2 YSYEKL come from the germline V gene. V lost 2 bases, J lost 0 bases, and 14 bases lay in between.

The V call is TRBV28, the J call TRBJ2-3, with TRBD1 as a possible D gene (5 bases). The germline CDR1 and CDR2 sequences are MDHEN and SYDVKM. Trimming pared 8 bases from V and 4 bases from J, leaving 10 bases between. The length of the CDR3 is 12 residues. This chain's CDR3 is CASSDSADTQYF. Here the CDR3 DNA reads TGTGCCAGCTCAGACAGCGCAGATACGCAGTATTTT.

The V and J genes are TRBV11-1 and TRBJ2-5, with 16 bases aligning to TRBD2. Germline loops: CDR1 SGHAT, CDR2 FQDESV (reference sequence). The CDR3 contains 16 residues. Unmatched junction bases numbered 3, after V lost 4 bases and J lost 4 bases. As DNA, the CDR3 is TGTGCCAGCAGCTGGGGACTAGCGGGGGGGCGAGAGACCCAGTACTTC. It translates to CASSWGLAGGRETQYF.

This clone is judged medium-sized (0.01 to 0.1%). The CDR3 DNA reads TGCGCCAGCAGCCCCGGGACATCCGGGGTCTACGAGCAGTACTTC. Its translation: CASSPGTSGVYEQYF. The chain carries TRBV4-1 and TRBJ2-7, with D perhaps matching TRBD1 (6 bases). This CDR3 has 15 residues. V shed 4 bases and J shed 3 bases, with 16 bases lying between them. CDR1 MGHRA and CDR2 YSYEKL come from the germline V gene.

The CDR3 here is CSVEDGTGYEAFF. The CDR3 DNA reads as TGCAGCGTTGAAGATGGGACAGGCTATGAAGCTTTCTTT. The rearrangement uses TRBV29-1 and TRBJ1-1, with 8 bases identical to TRBD1. From germline, CDR1 is SQVTM and CDR2 ANQGSEA. The CDR3 loop spans 13 amino acids. Trimming at V came to 0 bases and at J to 7 bases, leaving 4 bases not matched to a gene.

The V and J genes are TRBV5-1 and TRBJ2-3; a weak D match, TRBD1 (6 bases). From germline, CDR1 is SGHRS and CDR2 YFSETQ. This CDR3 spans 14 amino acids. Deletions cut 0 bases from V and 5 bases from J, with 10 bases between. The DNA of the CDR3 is TGCGCCAGCAGCTTGGGACAGGACGTAGATACGCAGTATTTT. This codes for CASSLGQDVDTQYF.

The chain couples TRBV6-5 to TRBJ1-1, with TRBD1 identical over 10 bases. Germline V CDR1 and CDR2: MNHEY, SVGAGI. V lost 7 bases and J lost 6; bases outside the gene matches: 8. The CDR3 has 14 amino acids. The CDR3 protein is CASNPTGGYPEAFF. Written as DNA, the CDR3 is TGTGCCAGCAACCCGACAGGGGGCTATCCTGAAGCTTTCTTT.